The following is a TCR beta chain sequence with its context. The sample is drawn from a study of blood T cell repertoires in COVID-19. Background on the study: Whether acute or convalescent, the COVID-19 samples came from the United States, Italy and Spain.

Trimming cost V 6 bases and J 8 bases; bases outside gene matches: 13. Germline-derived CDR1 and CDR2 are SGHNT and YYREEE (reference sequence). This CDR3 region has 15 residues. In the original workflow: Estimates of nucleated cell counts were drawn from the amplification of reference gene primers. The method was immunoSEQ multiplex PCR; TCRdb's version includes in-frame clones alone and lacks a portion of them. For V, J and clone size, that table is used; D and trimming come from the DNA. The table has more than 100,000 clones, 84% seen once. The sequenced sample was peripheral blood. The sequence derives from a human donor in a cohort sampled during active COVID-19. The rearrangement joins TRBV5-4 to TRBJ1-2, with 10 nucleotides matching TRBD1. This CDR3 is CASTMGQGWFKGYTF. CDR3 bases: TGTGCCAGCACCATGGGACAGGGGTGGTTCAAAGGCTACACCTTC.